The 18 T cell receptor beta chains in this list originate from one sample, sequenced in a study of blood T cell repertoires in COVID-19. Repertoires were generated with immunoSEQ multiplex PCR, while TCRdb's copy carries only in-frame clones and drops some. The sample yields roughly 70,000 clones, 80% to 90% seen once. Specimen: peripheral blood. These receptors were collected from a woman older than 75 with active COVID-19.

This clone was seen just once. CDR3 sequence (DNA): TGTGCCAGCAGTACAACAGGCGCAACTGAAGCTTTCTTT. The encoded protein is CASSTTGATEAFF. The chain uses TRBV27 and TRBJ1-1; perhaps TRBD1 as D (5 bases). V lost 5 bases, J lost 5 bases, and 12 bases lay in between. In germline, CDR1 is MNHEY, CDR2 SMNVEV (reference sequence). The CDR3 totals 13 residues.

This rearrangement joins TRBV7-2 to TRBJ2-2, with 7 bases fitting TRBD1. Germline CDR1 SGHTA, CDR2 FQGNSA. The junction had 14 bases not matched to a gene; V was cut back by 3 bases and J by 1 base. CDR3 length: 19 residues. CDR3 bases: TGTGCCAGCAGCTTGGTGGTCGGAAGGAACAGGGGGAACACCGGGGAGCTGTTTTTT. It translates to CASSLVVGRNRGNTGELFF.

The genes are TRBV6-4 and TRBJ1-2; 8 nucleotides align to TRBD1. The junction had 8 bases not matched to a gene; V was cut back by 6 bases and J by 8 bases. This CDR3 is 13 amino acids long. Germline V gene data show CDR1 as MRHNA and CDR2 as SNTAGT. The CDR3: CASRATGAGGYTF. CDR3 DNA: TGTGCCAGCAGGGCGACAGGGGCGGGAGGCTACACCTTC.

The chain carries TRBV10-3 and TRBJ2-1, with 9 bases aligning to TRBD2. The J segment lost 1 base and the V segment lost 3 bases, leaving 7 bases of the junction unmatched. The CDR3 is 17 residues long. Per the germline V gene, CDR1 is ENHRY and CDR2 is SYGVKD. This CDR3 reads CAISDRGLAGSYNEQFF. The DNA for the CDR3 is TGTGCCATCAGTGACAGGGGACTAGCTGGGTCCTACAATGAGCAGTTCTTC.

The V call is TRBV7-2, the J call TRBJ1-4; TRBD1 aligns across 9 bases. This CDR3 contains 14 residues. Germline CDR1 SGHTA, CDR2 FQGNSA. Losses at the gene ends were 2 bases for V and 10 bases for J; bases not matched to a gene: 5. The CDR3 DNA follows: TGTGCCAGCAGCTTAATGGGACAGGGACGAAAACTGTTTTTT. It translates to CASSLMGQGRKLFF.

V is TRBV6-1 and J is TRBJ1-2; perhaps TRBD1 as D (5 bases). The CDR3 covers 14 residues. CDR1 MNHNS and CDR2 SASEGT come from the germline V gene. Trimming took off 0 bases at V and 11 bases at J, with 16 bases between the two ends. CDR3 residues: CASSEARRQSSYTF. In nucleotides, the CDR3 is TGTGCCAGCAGTGAAGCGCGTCGACAGTCCAGTTACACCTTC.

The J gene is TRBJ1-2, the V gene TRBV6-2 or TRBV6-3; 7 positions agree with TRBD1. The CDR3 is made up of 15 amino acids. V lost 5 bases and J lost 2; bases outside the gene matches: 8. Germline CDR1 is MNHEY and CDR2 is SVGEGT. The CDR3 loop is CASSTSATGNYGYTF. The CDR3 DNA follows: TGTGCCAGCAGTACTTCCGCGACAGGGAACTATGGCTACACCTTC.

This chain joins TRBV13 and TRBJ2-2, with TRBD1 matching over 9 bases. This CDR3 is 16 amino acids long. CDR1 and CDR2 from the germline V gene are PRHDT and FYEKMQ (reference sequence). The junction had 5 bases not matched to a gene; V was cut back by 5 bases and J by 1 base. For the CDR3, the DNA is TGTGCCAGCAGCCACAGGGGGCCCCTGAACACCGGGGAGCTGTTTTTT. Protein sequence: CASSHRGPLNTGELFF.

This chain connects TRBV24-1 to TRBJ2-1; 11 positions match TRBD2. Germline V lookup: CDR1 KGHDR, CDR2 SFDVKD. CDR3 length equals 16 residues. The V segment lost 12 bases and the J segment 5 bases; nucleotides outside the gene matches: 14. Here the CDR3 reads CAHSPPSSGRHNEQFF. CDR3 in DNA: TGTGCCCACAGTCCACCCTCTAGCGGGAGGCACAATGAGCAGTTCTTC.

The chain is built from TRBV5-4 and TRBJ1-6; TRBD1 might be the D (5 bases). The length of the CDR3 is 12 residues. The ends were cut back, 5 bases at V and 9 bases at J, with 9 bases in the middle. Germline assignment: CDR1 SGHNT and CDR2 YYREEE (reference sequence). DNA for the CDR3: TGTGCCAGCAGTTACAGGTTTTCACCCCTCCACTTT. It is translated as CASSYRFSPLHF.

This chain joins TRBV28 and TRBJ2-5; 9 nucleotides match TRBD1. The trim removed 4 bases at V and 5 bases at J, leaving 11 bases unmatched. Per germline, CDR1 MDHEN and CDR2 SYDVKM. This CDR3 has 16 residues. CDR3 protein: CASSSHRQGDAETQYF. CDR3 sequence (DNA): TGTGCCAGCAGTTCCCACCGACAGGGGGACGCGGAGACCCAGTACTTC.

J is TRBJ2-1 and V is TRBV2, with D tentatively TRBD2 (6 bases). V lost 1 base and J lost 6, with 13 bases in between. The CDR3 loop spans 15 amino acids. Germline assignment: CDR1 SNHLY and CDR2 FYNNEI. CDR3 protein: CASSEGLATPNEQFF. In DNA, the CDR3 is TGTGCCAGCAGTGAAGGGCTAGCGACCCCCAATGAGCAGTTCTTC.

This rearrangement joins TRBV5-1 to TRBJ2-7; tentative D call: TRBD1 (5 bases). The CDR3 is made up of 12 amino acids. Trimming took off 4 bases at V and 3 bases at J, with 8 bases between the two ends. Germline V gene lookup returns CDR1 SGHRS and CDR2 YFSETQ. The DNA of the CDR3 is TGCGCCAGCAGCGCAGGGAACTACGAGCAGTACTTC. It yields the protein CASSAGNYEQYF.

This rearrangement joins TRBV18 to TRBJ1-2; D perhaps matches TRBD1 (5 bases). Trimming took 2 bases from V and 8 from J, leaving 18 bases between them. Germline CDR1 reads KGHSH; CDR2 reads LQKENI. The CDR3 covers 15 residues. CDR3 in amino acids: CASSPSTETQGGYTF. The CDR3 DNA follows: TGTGCCAGCTCACCATCTACAGAGACCCAGGGCGGCTACACCTTC.

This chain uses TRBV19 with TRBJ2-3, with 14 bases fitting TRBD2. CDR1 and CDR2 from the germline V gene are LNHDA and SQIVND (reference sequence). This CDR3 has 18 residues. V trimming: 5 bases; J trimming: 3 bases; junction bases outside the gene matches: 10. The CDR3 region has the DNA TGTGCCAGTAGTTTGGGACTAGCGGGAGCCGGGTTTACAGATACGCAGTATTTT. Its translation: CASSLGLAGAGFTDTQYF. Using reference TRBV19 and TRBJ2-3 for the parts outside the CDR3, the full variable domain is DGGITQSPKYLFRKEGQNVTLSCEQNLNHDAMYWYRQDPGQGLRLIYYSQIVNDFQKGDIAEGYSVSREKKESFPLTVTSAQKNPTAFYLCASSLGLAGAGFTDTQYFGPGTRLTVL.

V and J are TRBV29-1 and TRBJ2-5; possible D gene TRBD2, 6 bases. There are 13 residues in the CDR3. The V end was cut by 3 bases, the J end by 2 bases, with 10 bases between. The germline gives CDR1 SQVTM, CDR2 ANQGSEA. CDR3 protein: CSVDGSGQETQYF. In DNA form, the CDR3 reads TGCAGCGTTGATGGTAGCGGACAAGAGACCCAGTACTTC.

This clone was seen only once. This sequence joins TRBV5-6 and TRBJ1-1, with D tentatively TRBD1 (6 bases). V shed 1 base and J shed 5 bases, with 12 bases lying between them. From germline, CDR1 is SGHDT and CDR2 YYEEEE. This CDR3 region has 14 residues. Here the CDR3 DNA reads TGTGCCAGCAGCTTGCCCAGGGGAAGGACTGAAGCTTTCTTT. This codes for CASSLPRGRTEAFF.

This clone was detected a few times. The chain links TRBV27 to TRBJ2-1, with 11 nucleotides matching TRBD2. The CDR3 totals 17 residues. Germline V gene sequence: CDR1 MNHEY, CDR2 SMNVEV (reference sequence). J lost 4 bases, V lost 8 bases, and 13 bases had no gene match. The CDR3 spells CASGRIGTSGSYNEQFF. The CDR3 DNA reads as TGTGCCAGCGGGAGAATAGGAACTAGCGGGAGTTACAATGAGCAGTTCTTC.